A single sample gave rise to the 16 T cell receptor beta chains below, sequenced in a study of breast tumors, draining lymph nodes, adjacent tissues. TCRdb analysed the multiplex PCR reads with MiXCR anew, one entry per CDR3 protein. This sample has approximately 9,000 distinct CDR3 sequences, with 42% found just once. The sequenced sample was tumor-adjacent breast tissue. Receptors were obtained from a female donor with breast cancer. Some clones in this sample may be carry-over from other donors' samples.

This clonotype is categorized as medium-sized. This chain joins TRBV6-4 and TRBJ2-2; no firm D call. This CDR3 spans 13 amino acids. V lost 2 bases and J 3 bases, leaving 4 bases between the germline ends. CDR1 MRHNA and CDR2 SNTAGT come from the germline V gene. CDR3 nucleotides: TGTGCCAGCAGTGACGGGGACACCGGGGAGCTGTTTTTT. Its translation: CASSDGDTGELFF.

This clonotype was detected once. J is TRBJ1-6 and V is TRBV6-1; D uncertain. Germline values: CDR1 MNHNS, CDR2 SASEGT. The V and J ends lost 7 bases and 0 bases respectively, with 16 bases between them. The CDR3 is 17 residues long. The CDR3 loop is CASTEPGLSSYNSPLHF. For the CDR3, the DNA is TGTGCCAGCACCGAGCCTGGTTTAAGCTCCTATAATTCACCCCTCCACTTT.

This clonotype is termed medium-sized. CDR3 DNA sequence: TGTGCCAGCAGTTGGACTGTGATGAACTCCTACGAGCAGTACTTC. Protein: CASSWTVMNSYEQYF. This chain connects TRBV12-3 or TRBV12-4 to TRBJ2-7, with D possibly matching TRBD2 (5 bases). The CDR3 covers 15 residues. V was pared by 4 bases and J by 0 bases, with 13 bases between.

This clonotype was counted at least ten times. The chain couples TRBV19 to TRBJ2-7; D call uncertain. Germline V gives CDR1 LNHDA, CDR2 SQIVND (reference sequence). The CDR3 loop spans 13 amino acids. The V and J ends lost 5 bases and 2 bases respectively, with 10 bases between them. The CDR3 DNA reads as TGTGCCAGTAGTTTTTGGGGTACCTACGAGCAGTACTTC. Its protein product is CASSFWGTYEQYF. The entire variable domain, with the rest obtained from reference TRBV19 and TRBJ2-7, is as follows: DGGITQSPKYLFRKEGQNVTLSCEQNLNHDAMYWYRQDPGQGLRLIYYSQIVNDFQKGDIAEGYSVSREKKESFPLTVTSAQKNPTAFYLCASSFWGTYEQYFGPGTRLTVT.

The sample holds many counts of this clonotype. The rearrangement uses TRBV27 and TRBJ1-4; the match to TRBD1 covers 8 bases. The CDR3 totals 15 residues. V was clipped by 5 bases and J by 8 bases; unmatched bases: 10. Germline V gene lookup returns CDR1 MNHEY and CDR2 SMNVEV (reference sequence). CDR3 in DNA: TGTGCCAGCAGTCAAATTCAGGGGGCCGCGGAAAAACTGTTTTTT. Translation gives CASSQIQGAAEKLFF.

CDR3 in amino acids: CSANRLAGVGDEQFF. Here the CDR3 DNA reads TGCAGTGCTAATCGACTAGCGGGAGTGGGCGATGAGCAGTTCTTC. The chain combines TRBV20-1 with TRBJ2-1; 12 nucleotides align to TRBD2. The CDR3 is 15 amino acids. Losses at the gene ends were 4 bases for V and 8 bases for J; bases not matched to a gene: 9. Germline assignment: CDR1 DFQATT and CDR2 SNEGSKA (reference sequence).

This clonotype was recorded at least ten times. This chain links TRBV9 with TRBJ1-2, with D maybe TRBD1 (5 bases). Germline V gene sequence: CDR1 SGDLS, CDR2 YYNGEE. There are 13 residues in the CDR3. Trimming left V 4 bases short and J 2 bases short, with 9 bases between. The CDR3 region is CASSPSGNYGYTF. CDR3 sequence (DNA): TGTGCCAGCAGCCCGTCAGGGAACTATGGCTACACCTTC.

By share of the sample, this clonotype is medium-sized. The chain couples TRBV20-1 to TRBJ2-7; 10 bases are a match to TRBD2. The CDR3 extends over 13 amino acids. With 6 bases clipped from V and 9 bases from J, the junction kept 11 bases outside the gene matches. The germline gives CDR1 DFQATT, CDR2 SNEGSKA (reference sequence). The CDR3 DNA is TGCAGTGCCGCGGGGACTAGCGCGAGGGGGCAGTACTTC. Translating gives CSAAGTSARGQYF.

This clonotype was observed many times. A read error is possible here, since a much larger clone lies one base away. The rearrangement uses TRBV20-1 and TRBJ1-4; 9 nucleotides line up with TRBD1. The CDR3 is made up of 13 amino acids. The germline CDR1 and CDR2 sequences are DFQATT and SNEGSKA (reference sequence). This CDR3 reads CGVPGQGIEKLFF. CDR3 bases: TGCGGTGTGCCGGGACAGGGAATTGAAAAACTGTTTTTT.

By share, this clonotype ranks as medium-sized. The chain couples TRBV4-1 to TRBJ1-3; tentatively, D is TRBD1 (5 bases). The CDR3 runs 16 residues. Trimming cost V 4 bases and J 1 base, with 14 bases left between them. The germline CDR1 and CDR2 sequences are MGHRA and YSYEKL. In DNA form, the CDR3 reads TGCGCCAGCAGCCGCCTTTCAGGGATGTCTGGAAACACCATATATTTT. Translating it yields CASSRLSGMSGNTIYF.

This clonotype came up many times. This chain links TRBV19 with TRBJ1-5, with D unresolved. V was clipped by 5 bases and J by 1 base, with 12 bases between them. CDR3 length: 15 residues. Germline assignment: CDR1 LNHDA and CDR2 SQIVND (reference sequence). CDR3 bases: TGTGCCAGTAGTCTGGAGGAGTTAAGCAATCAGCCCCAGCATTTT. As protein: CASSLEELSNQPQHF. The complete variable domain, with remaining parts taken from reference TRBV19 and TRBJ1-5, reads DGGITQSPKYLFRKEGQNVTLSCEQNLNHDAMYWYRQDPGQGLRLIYYSQIVNDFQKGDIAEGYSVSREKKESFPLTVTSAQKNPTAFYLCASSLEELSNQPQHFGDGTRLSIL.

The V call is TRBV4-1, the J call TRBJ1-3; no firm D call. The CDR3 runs to 13 residues. V was cut by 0 bases and J by 4 bases, with 4 bases left in between. Germline CDR1 and CDR2: MGHRA and YSYEKL. The CDR3 sequence is CASSQDRGNTIYF. CDR3 coding DNA: TGCGCCAGCAGCCAAGATAGGGGAAACACCATATATTTT.

This clonotype was observed a single time. V is TRBV27 and J is TRBJ2-7, with D possibly TRBD2 on 6 matching bases. This CDR3 spans 14 amino acids. In germline, CDR1 is MNHEY, CDR2 SMNVEV (reference sequence). The V gene lost 8 bases and the J gene lost 3 bases, with 17 bases spanning the gap. The DNA for the CDR3 is TGTGCCAGCCGCAACCGTGGGGGGTTCTACGAGCAGTACTTC. It encodes CASRNRGGFYEQYF.

A note on this clonotype: The junction and the germline gene differ at one end; a read error may be behind it. The rearrangement links TRBV12-5 to TRBJ2-3; D gene uncertain. The CDR3 consists of 11 residues. Germline V gene lookup returns CDR1 LGHNT and CDR2 FRNRAP. CDR3 nucleotides: TGTGCTAGTGGCCAAGCAGATACACAGTATTTT. As protein: CASGQADTQYF.

The V gene is TRBV12-3 or TRBV12-4, the J gene TRBJ2-1, with D maybe TRBD2 (7 bases). The ends were cut back, 3 bases at V and 7 bases at J, with 19 bases in the middle. The length of the CDR3 is 16 residues. As DNA, the CDR3 is TGTGCCAGCAGTTTTTTTGGAGGGAGGGGGAGAAATGAGCAGTTCTTC. Residues: CASSFFGGRGRNEQFF.

This clonotype is deemed medium-sized. V and J are TRBV7-8 and TRBJ1-5; possibly TRBD1 for D (5 bases). The CDR3 is 17 amino acids. V shed 5 bases and J shed 4 bases, with 21 bases lying between them. CDR1 and CDR2 from the germline V gene are SGHVS and FQNEAQ. The CDR3 DNA reads TGTGCCAGCAGCCTCAGGGTTTCCCCGGACCGGAATCAGCCCCAGCATTTT. The encoded protein is CASSLRVSPDRNQPQHF.